This T cell receptor (beta chain) was identified during a study of shared clonotypes between healthy human individuals. Generated by immunoSEQ multiplex PCR, the TCRdb table keeps only in-frame clones and is missing some. The table includes more than 400,000 clones, 90% to 96% detected once. From germline, CDR1 is SGHDN and CDR2 FVKESK. Trimming removed 1 base from V and 1 base from J, with 2 bases in between. CDR3 length equals 13 residues. Findings of the study overall: Having only a few donors restricted how much genetic and exposure-history diversity was captured.

A remark on this clone: Antigen specificity is unknown.

The V gene is TRBV14, the J gene TRBJ1-3; D gene unclear. What was sequenced was naive CD4+ T cells sorted from blood. This sample's subset: CD45RA+ positively selected. The clonotype comes from a woman in her 30s in good health. The CDR3 loop reads CASSQGSGNTIYF. CDR3 DNA sequence: TGTGCCAGCAGCCAAGGATCTGGAAACACCATATATTTT. The complete variable domain, with remaining parts taken from reference TRBV14 and TRBJ1-3, reads EAGVTQFPSHSVIEKGQTVTLRCDPISGHDNLYWYRRVMGKEIKFLLHFVKESKQDESGMPNNRFLAERTGGTYSTLKVQPAELEDSGVYFCASSQGSGNTIYFGEGSWLTVV.